Below, 25 T cell receptor beta chains from the same sample are listed, as sequenced in a study of technical replicates of blood from four donors (dated by TCRdb to 2017 to 2019). Libraries came from the immunoSEQ multiplex PCR assay. TCRdb re-hosts the immuneACCESS table, in-frame sequences only. Its copies lack some clones; in the studies checked, an unresolved V gene accounts for under half of them, and the cause for the rest is not known. The sample contains approximately 75,000 clones, 95% to 97% of them found a single time. The top ten hold around 0.18% of the sample. Specimen: T cells isolated from PBMCs. The receptor source for this set is a human donor in good health.

The chain uses TRBV29-1 and TRBJ2-1, with a weak D call TRBD1 (6 bases). This CDR3 region has 12 residues. V shed 6 bases and J shed 9 bases, with 15 bases lying between them. Germline V gives CDR1 SQVTM, CDR2 ANQGSEA. CDR3 bases: TGCAGCGTAGTTACAGGGATTGTTGAGCAGTTCTTC. It codes for CSVVTGIVEQFF.

The DNA of the CDR3 is TGCGCCAGCAGCCAAAAAGAGACAGGGCCCAACACTGAAGCTTTCTTT. As protein: CASSQKETGPNTEAFF. The chain links TRBV5-1 to TRBJ1-1; TRBD1 aligns across 7 bases. Germline CDR1 reads SGHRS; CDR2 reads YFSETQ. Trimming took 4 bases from V and 2 from J; bases not matched to a gene: 11. CDR3 length: 16 amino acids. Supplemented by reference TRBV5-1 and TRBJ1-1, the full variable domain reads KAGVTQTPRYLIKTRGQQVTLSCSPISGHRSVSWYQQTPGQGLQFLFEYFSETQRNKGNFPGRFSGRQFSNSRSEMNVSTLELGDSALYLCASSQKETGPNTEAFFGQGTRLTVV.

The chain couples TRBV9 to TRBJ2-7, with TRBD2 matching 9 bases. The CDR3 length is 15 residues. The V gene end was trimmed by 2 bases and the J gene end by 2 bases; junction bases not matched to a gene: 5. CDR1 SGDLS and CDR2 YYNGEE come from the germline V gene. The CDR3 DNA is TGTGCCAGCAGCGTTAGCGGGGGCCCCCCCTACGAGCAGTACTTC. It specifies CASSVSGGPPYEQYF.

V is TRBV5-1 and J is TRBJ1-2; 8 positions match TRBD1. Germline CDR1 reads SGHRS; CDR2 reads YFSETQ. J gave up 6 bases and V 4 bases, and 5 bases lay outside the gene matches. The CDR3 totals 13 residues. The CDR3 DNA is TGCGCCAGCAGCCTGGGACAGGCTAATGGCTACACCTTC. It is translated as CASSLGQANGYTF.

This sequence joins TRBV29-1 and TRBJ2-1; the match to TRBD2 covers 7 bases. The V gene's germline CDR1 is SQVTM and CDR2 ANQGSEA. This CDR3 has 18 residues. V shed 4 bases, J shed 7 bases, and the junction held 22 bases outside the gene matches. This CDR3 is CSVAFGTILSRGPNEQFF. For the CDR3, the DNA is TGCAGCGTTGCTTTTGGGACTATCCTCTCGCGTGGCCCAAATGAGCAGTTCTTC.

The chain couples TRBV28 to TRBJ2-2; 7 bases line up with TRBD1. This CDR3 comprises 19 residues. Trimming at V came to 1 base and at J to 0 bases, leaving 11 bases not matched to a gene. The germline CDR1 and CDR2 sequences are MDHEN and SYDVKM. The chain's CDR3 is CASSLFGLRQGTNTGELFF. The CDR3 nucleotides are TGTGCCAGCAGTTTATTCGGACTTCGACAGGGTACGAACACCGGGGAGCTGTTTTTT.

The rearrangement joins TRBV4-1 to TRBJ2-7; 10 bases fit TRBD1. Losses at the gene ends were 3 bases for V and 4 bases for J; bases not matched to a gene: 12. In germline, CDR1 is MGHRA, CDR2 YSYEKL. The CDR3 is made up of 17 amino acids. CDR3 loop: CASSHGTGAMADYEQYF. CDR3 nucleotide sequence: TGCGCCAGCAGCCATGGGACAGGGGCGATGGCTGATTACGAGCAGTACTTC.

This clone was counted a single time. This rearrangement joins TRBV6-5 to TRBJ1-2; weak D call: TRBD1 (6 bases). The germline CDR1 and CDR2 sequences are MNHEY and SVGAGI. The length of the CDR3 is 15 residues. V was trimmed by 4 bases and J by 7 bases, leaving 19 bases between them. CDR3 bases: TGTGCCAGCAGTTTTCGTCCAGGGGATTCAGGTGGCTACACCTTC. It codes for CASSFRPGDSGGYTF.

This chain links TRBV5-1 with TRBJ2-2; D is undetermined. This CDR3 is 14 amino acids long. Per the germline V gene, CDR1 is SGHRS and CDR2 is YFSETQ. Trimming stripped 0 bases from V and 4 bases from J, with 7 bases between. The CDR3 sequence is CASSLAQFTGELFF. The CDR3 nucleotides read TGCGCCAGCAGCTTGGCACAGTTCACCGGGGAGCTGTTTTTT. Full variable domain (rest looked up from reference TRBV5-1 and TRBJ2-2): KAGVTQTPRYLIKTRGQQVTLSCSPISGHRSVSWYQQTPGQGLQFLFEYFSETQRNKGNFPGRFSGRQFSNSRSEMNVSTLELGDSALYLCASSLAQFTGELFFGEGSRLTVL.

This chain links TRBV5-1 with TRBJ2-5; 7 bases are shared with TRBD1. CDR3 length equals 14 residues. Looked up from germline, CDR1 is SGHRS and CDR2 is YFSETQ. V was clipped by 4 bases and J by 4 bases; unmatched bases: 7. Here the CDR3 DNA reads TGCGCCAGCAGCCTCGAAGGGGGCTTAGAGACCCAGTACTTC. Translation: CASSLEGGLETQYF.

V and J are TRBV9 and TRBJ2-3; 11 bases are shared with TRBD2. Trimming took 1 base from V and 6 from J; bases not matched to a gene: 7. CDR3 size: 16 residues. CDR1 is SGDLS, CDR2 YYNGEE, per germline. CDR3 bases: TGTGCCAGCAGCGTATTGATAGCGGGGGGGGTGGATACGCAGTATTTT. This encodes CASSVLIAGGVDTQYF.

The CDR3 nucleotides are TGTGCCAGCAGTTCCCCCCAGTTGAACACTGAAGCTTTCTTT. Its protein product is CASSSPQLNTEAFF. This rearrangement joins TRBV28 to TRBJ1-1; D unresolved. There are 14 residues in the CDR3. From germline, CDR1 is MDHEN and CDR2 SYDVKM. Deletions cut 4 bases from V and 0 bases from J, with 9 bases between.

This sequence joins TRBV7-9 and TRBJ2-7; TRBD1 is a possible D gene (8 bases). CDR1 and CDR2 (germline): SEHNR, FQNEAQ (reference sequence). This CDR3 comprises 18 residues. V gave up 1 base and J gave up 6 bases, with 25 bases separating them. The CDR3 region has the DNA TGTGCCAGCAGCTTAGGGGGCAGGGGGCCAGCGGGAACTCTCGAGCAGTACTTC. Encoded protein: CASSLGGRGPAGTLEQYF.

The chain recombines TRBV9 with TRBJ2-1; 15 nucleotides match TRBD2. V lost 2 bases to trimming and J lost 13 bases; unmatched junction nucleotides: 7. Germline CDR1 reads SGDLS; CDR2 reads YYNGEE. The CDR3 totals 15 residues. This CDR3 is CASSVYGTSGGIQFF. The CDR3 DNA is TGTGCCAGCAGCGTGTACGGGACTAGCGGGGGGATACAGTTCTTC.

This chain connects TRBV5-4 to TRBJ2-7; maybe TRBD2 (6 bases). This CDR3 has 14 residues. The V gene lost 4 bases and the J gene lost 3 bases, with 14 bases spanning the gap. The V gene's germline CDR1 is SGHNT and CDR2 YYREEE (reference sequence). The CDR3 nucleotides are TGTGCCAGCAGCGTGGGGGGAGAGGACTACGAGCAGTACTTC. It yields the protein CASSVGGEDYEQYF.

The V and J genes are TRBV10-3 and TRBJ2-2, with a possible D match to TRBD2 (6 bases). V was trimmed by 0 bases and J by 0 bases, leaving 20 bases between them. The CDR3 runs to 20 residues. CDR1 and CDR2 (germline): ENHRY, SYGVKD. CDR3 sequence: CAISESSGLLKPTNTGELFF. CDR3 nucleotide sequence: TGTGCCATCAGTGAGTCCTCGGGACTCCTGAAGCCCACGAACACCGGGGAGCTGTTTTTT.

The chain employs TRBV7-2 and TRBJ2-3; TRBD2 matches 8 bases. Germline V lookup: CDR1 SGHTA, CDR2 FQGNSA. This CDR3 is built from 15 residues. The J segment lost 3 bases and the V segment lost 7 bases, leaving 9 bases of the junction unmatched. CDR3 bases: TGTGCCAGCACCAATTCCGGGACTAGAACAGATACGCAGTATTTT. Amino acid sequence: CASTNSGTRTDTQYF. The whole variable domain, remainder taken from reference TRBV7-2 and TRBJ2-3, is GAGVSQSPSNKVTEKGKDVELRCDPISGHTALYWYRQSLGQGLEFLIYFQGNSAPDKSGLPSDRFSAERTGGSVSTLTIQRTQQEDSAVYLCASTNSGTRTDTQYFGPGTRLTVL.

The chain is built from TRBV11-3 and TRBJ2-7; TRBD1 aligns across 9 bases. V dropped 0 bases and J dropped 1; count of bases not matched to a gene: 4. Germline assignment: CDR1 SGHNT and CDR2 YENEEA. The CDR3 has 16 amino acids. CDR3 loop: CASSLEKTGGSYEQYF. The CDR3 nucleotides read TGTGCCAGCAGCTTAGAGAAGACAGGGGGGTCCTACGAGCAGTACTTC.

V usage is TRBV7-8 and J usage is TRBJ2-2, with TRBD2 identical over 13 bases. CDR3 length equals 17 residues. The trim removed 7 bases at V and 6 bases at J, leaving 11 bases unmatched. The germline gives CDR1 SGHVS, CDR2 FQNEAQ. CDR3 sequence: CASTPTSGRIVAGELFF. CDR3 nucleotide sequence: TGTGCCAGCACCCCGACTAGCGGGAGGATTGTGGCCGGGGAGCTGTTTTTT.

J is TRBJ2-1 and V is TRBV13; tentatively, D is TRBD2 (5 bases). The V gene lost 4 bases and the J gene lost 2 bases, with 12 bases spanning the gap. The length of the CDR3 is 15 residues. Germline CDR1 and CDR2: PRHDT and FYEKMQ (reference sequence). Here the CDR3 DNA reads TGTGCCAGCAGCTCACCGACTAACCCCTACAATGAGCAGTTCTTC. This translates into CASSSPTNPYNEQFF.

The chain is built from TRBV6-5 and TRBJ2-5; TRBD2 agrees at 8 bases. Germline V gene data show CDR1 as MNHEY and CDR2 as SVGAGI. CDR3 size: 15 residues. V gave up 2 bases and J gave up 1 base; unmatched junction bases: 3. The CDR3 sequence is CASSYTSGIQETQYF. CDR3 in DNA: TGTGCCAGCAGTTACACTAGCGGCATCCAAGAGACCCAGTACTTC.

CDR3 residues: CASSQGQALDPIYF. The CDR3 nucleotides read TGTGCCAGCAGCCAAGGACAGGCCCTGGATCCCATATATTTT. The V and J genes are TRBV5-6 and TRBJ1-3, with 7 bases fitting TRBD1. Trimming cost V 4 bases and J 11 bases; bases outside gene matches: 12. This CDR3 is 14 amino acids long. Germline assignment: CDR1 SGHDT and CDR2 YYEEEE.

V and J are TRBV27 and TRBJ2-6, with D hard to call. V lost 5 bases and J lost 0, with 5 bases in between. Germline CDR1 reads MNHEY; CDR2 reads SMNVEV (reference sequence). The CDR3 is 14 residues long. DNA of the CDR3: TGTGCCAGCAGTCCCAACTCTGGGGCCAACGTCCTGACTTTC. Encoded protein: CASSPNSGANVLTF.

V is TRBV7-2 and J is TRBJ1-1, with TRBD1 matching over 8 bases. The CDR3 has 15 residues. V dropped 6 bases and J dropped 1; count of bases not matched to a gene: 7. Germline CDR1 and CDR2: SGHTA and FQGNSA. CDR3 in DNA: TGTGCCAGCAGTCTGGCCGGGACAGGGAACACTGAAGCTTTCTTT. Protein product: CASSLAGTGNTEAFF.

The chain joins TRBV11-2 to TRBJ1-3; 7 positions agree with TRBD1. V shed 5 bases, J shed 4 bases, and the junction held 8 bases outside the gene matches. Looked up from germline, CDR1 is SGHAT and CDR2 is FQNNGV. The CDR3 runs to 15 residues. CDR3 in DNA: TGTGCCAGCAGCACTCGACAGGGTAGAGGAAACACCATATATTTT. Encoded protein: CASSTRQGRGNTIYF.